This passage covers 23 T cell receptor beta chains from one sample sequenced in a study of T-cell reconstitution after alpha-beta-depleted transplantation in children. The TCRbeta library incorporated unique molecular identifiers. TCRdb analysed the PCR reads with MiXCR anew, one entry per CDR3 protein. The sample consists of hundreds of thousands of distinct CDR3 sequences, about 12% of them appearing once. Sequenced material: PBMCs, taken before TCRalphabeta/CD19-depleted stem cell transplant. These receptor sequences come from a girl aged 2 to 10 with congenital amegakaryocytic thrombocytopenia, due to receive a stem cell transplant.

There are a few counts of this clonotype. The chain links TRBV20-1 to TRBJ2-7, with 8 positions matching TRBD1. Trimming took 1 base from V and 4 from J; bases not matched to a gene: 6. The germline gives CDR1 DFQATT, CDR2 SNEGSKA (reference sequence). This CDR3 has 14 residues. The CDR3 protein is CSARGPGGEYEQYF. CDR3 DNA: TGCAGTGCTAGAGGCCCAGGGGGCGAATACGAGCAGTACTTC.

This clonotype appeared many times. The chain couples TRBV20-1 to TRBJ2-7, with D unresolved. The CDR3 runs to 12 residues. The germline V gene encodes CDR1 DFQATT and CDR2 SNEGSKA (reference sequence). Trimming took off 3 bases at V and 7 bases at J, with 13 bases between the two ends. The CDR3 DNA sequence: TGCAGTGCTAGTTTGACCTCAGTGGAGCAGTACTTC. Its protein product is CSASLTSVEQYF.

This clonotype has a count of ten or more. V usage is TRBV20-1 and J usage is TRBJ1-6; no clear D. The CDR3 spans 18 residues. Trimming took off 0 bases at V and 0 bases at J, with 15 bases between the two ends. Germline loops: CDR1 DFQATT, CDR2 SNEGSKA (reference sequence). The CDR3 spells CSARDSTLWSSYNSPLHF. The CDR3 DNA sequence: TGCAGTGCTAGAGATTCTACTCTGTGGAGCTCCTATAATTCACCCCTCCACTTT.

This clonotype appeared many times. V usage is TRBV5-1 and J usage is TRBJ2-3; D gene unclear. CDR1 and CDR2 (germline): SGHRS, YFSETQ. This CDR3 comprises 14 residues. With 1 base removed from V and 5 bases from J, the gap between germline ends came to 11 bases. The CDR3 region has the DNA TGCGCCAGCAGCTTGTCGTCCTGGGGAGATACGCAGTATTTT. Translated: CASSLSSWGDTQYF.

This chain joins TRBV7-6 and TRBJ2-7, with 9 bases lining up with TRBD2. CDR1 is SGHVS and CDR2 is FNYEAQ in the germline V gene. The V segment lost 5 bases and the J segment 0 bases; nucleotides outside the gene matches: 5. CDR3 size: 15 residues. For the CDR3, the DNA is TGTGCCAGCAGCCTCACGACTAGCGGCTCCTACGAGCAGTACTTC. It translates to CASSLTTSGSYEQYF.

In its sample, this clonotype was seen many times. CDR3 protein: CASSYGPNVNTEAFF. The CDR3 DNA reads TGTGCCAGCAGTTACGGGCCAAACGTGAACACTGAAGCTTTCTTT. V usage is TRBV6-5 and J usage is TRBJ1-1; D remains unclear. This CDR3 region has 15 residues. CDR1 is MNHEY and CDR2 is SVGAGI in the germline V gene. Deletions cut 2 bases from V and 0 bases from J, with 10 bases between.

The chain links TRBV7-9 to TRBJ2-7, with 9 bases aligning to TRBD2. The J segment lost 4 bases and the V segment lost 8 bases, leaving 12 bases of the junction unmatched. The CDR3 is made up of 15 amino acids. Germline CDR1 is SEHNR and CDR2 is FQNEAQ (reference sequence). The CDR3 protein is CASLDSGGYPYEQYF. The CDR3 DNA reads as TGTGCCAGCCTTGATAGCGGGGGTTACCCATACGAGCAGTACTTC.

The V and J genes are TRBV7-9 and TRBJ1-6, with unresolved D. Trimming took 3 bases from V and 11 from J, leaving 14 bases between them. From germline, CDR1 is SEHNR and CDR2 FQNEAQ (reference sequence). This CDR3 has 14 residues. CDR3 amino acids: CASSLGVGGAPLHF. In DNA form, the CDR3 reads TGTGCCAGCAGCTTGGGCGTCGGTGGGGCACCCCTCCACTTT.

This clonotype was counted a few times. The chain joins TRBV2 to TRBJ2-3; 9 bases fit TRBD1. The length of the CDR3 is 14 residues. V was clipped by 5 bases and J by 2 bases; unmatched bases: 2. The V gene's germline CDR1 is SNHLY and CDR2 FYNNEI. CDR3 bases: TGTGCCAGCAGTAGGACAGGGGTCACAGATACGCAGTATTTT. Amino acids: CASSRTGVTDTQYF.

V usage is TRBV21-1 and J usage is TRBJ2-7; the DNA was not used to check the table's D call, TRBD1. TRBV21-1 is assigned pseudogene status. This CDR3 spans 14 amino acids. The CDR3 here is CASSICGTPYEQYF. In DNA, the CDR3 is TGTGCCAGCAGCATATGCGGGACACCCTACGAGCAGTACTTC.

The chain's CDR3 is CASSQIGTRPYEQYF. The CDR3 DNA reads TGTGCCAGCAGCCAGATCGGGACTCGTCCCTACGAGCAGTACTTC. The chain is built from TRBV14 and TRBJ2-7, with a weak D call TRBD2 (6 bases). Germline V CDR1 and CDR2: SGHDN, FVKESK. V lost 3 bases and J lost 2, with 14 bases in between. This CDR3 has 15 amino acids.

The table lists this clonotype with a few counts. The chain couples TRBV4-1 to TRBJ1-6; D call uncertain. In germline, CDR1 is MGHRA, CDR2 YSYEKL. The CDR3 length is 14 residues. With 1 base removed from V and 9 bases from J, the gap between germline ends came to 10 bases. DNA for the CDR3: TGCGCCAGCAGCCAAGGCCCTGTAGGTTCACCCCTCCACTTT. Translating gives CASSQGPVGSPLHF.

The CDR3 DNA follows: TGCAGTGCCGAGGGCGGGACAGGAACCTACGAGCAGTACTTC. Encoded protein: CSAEGGTGTYEQYF. This chain uses TRBV20-1 with TRBJ2-7, with TRBD1 identical over 8 bases. Losses at the gene ends were 6 bases for V and 2 bases for J; bases not matched to a gene: 9. The CDR3 totals 14 residues. The germline gives CDR1 DFQATT, CDR2 SNEGSKA (reference sequence).

This chain connects TRBV5-1 to TRBJ2-1; maybe TRBD1 (5 bases). The CDR3 has 15 residues. The germline CDR1 and CDR2 sequences are SGHRS and YFSETQ. The V end was cut by 4 bases, the J end by 5 bases, with 16 bases between. CDR3 DNA sequence: TGCGCCAGCAGCCACCAAATACAGGAGAACAATGAGCAGTTCTTC. Residues: CASSHQIQENNEQFF. Full variable domain (missing parts from reference TRBV5-1 and TRBJ2-1): KAGVTQTPRYLIKTRGQQVTLSCSPISGHRSVSWYQQTPGQGLQFLFEYFSETQRNKGNFPGRFSGRQFSNSRSEMNVSTLELGDSALYLCASSHQIQENNEQFFGPGTRLTVL.

This clonotype has more than one count but fewer than ten. CDR3 in amino acids: CASSPQGGITSSYEQYF. The DNA of the CDR3 is TGTGCCAGCAGCCCCCAGGGGGGAATAACGTCATCTTACGAGCAGTACTTC. V and J are TRBV7-6 and TRBJ2-7; D might be TRBD1 (7 bases). Germline V CDR1 and CDR2: SGHVS, FNYEAQ. V was shortened by 5 bases and J by 4 bases, with 24 bases between the two germline ends. The CDR3 has 17 residues.

This clonotype was counted between two and nine times. This sequence joins TRBV21-1 and TRBJ2-1; the table's D call TRBD2 went unverified against the DNA. TRBV21-1 is a known pseudogene. The CDR3 has 17 amino acids. The CDR3 bases are TGTGCCAGCAGCAAAGATGGACCCCTCCCCCCTTTATGGGAGCAGTTCTTC. Protein: CASSKDGPLPPLWEQFF.

At least ten counts were recorded for this clonotype. This sequence joins TRBV7-9 and TRBJ1-2; D may be TRBD1 (5 bases). Trimming removed 1 base at V and 1 base at J, with 10 bases between. This CDR3 is built from 15 residues. The germline CDR1 and CDR2 sequences are SEHNR and FQNEAQ (reference sequence). The CDR3 sequence is CASSLEQGRNYGYTF. CDR3 nucleotide sequence: TGTGCCAGCAGCTTAGAGCAGGGCCGTAACTATGGCTACACCTTC.

A note on this clonotype: A much larger clone sits a single nucleotide away, making a read error possible. This chain links TRBV24-1 with TRBJ1-5; weak D call: TRBD1 (5 bases). This CDR3 is built from 12 residues. Per the germline V gene, CDR1 is KGHDR and CDR2 is SFDVKD. CDR3 DNA sequence: TGTGCCAGCTCACTGGGGCCTGAACCCCGGCATTTT. Translation: CASSLGPEPRHF.

This chain joins TRBV5-1 and TRBJ1-2; D call uncertain. Looked up from germline, CDR1 is SGHRS and CDR2 is YFSETQ. V was trimmed by 0 bases and J by 7 bases, leaving 10 bases between them. The CDR3 runs to 13 residues. The CDR3, as DNA: TGCGCCAGCAGCTTGGAGGGAATCGCTGGCTACACCTTC. This gives the protein CASSLEGIAGYTF.

The table lists this clonotype with a few counts. The chain has TRBV5-1 and TRBJ1-5; D is undetermined. The germline V gene encodes CDR1 SGHRS and CDR2 YFSETQ. This CDR3 spans 17 amino acids. V was trimmed by 0 bases and J by 1 base, leaving 14 bases between them. CDR3 residues: CASSLAAVGESNQPQHF. In DNA form, the CDR3 reads TGCGCCAGCAGCTTGGCCGCTGTCGGGGAAAGCAATCAGCCCCAGCATTTT. Using reference TRBV5-1 and TRBJ1-5 for the parts outside the CDR3, the full variable domain is KAGVTQTPRYLIKTRGQQVTLSCSPISGHRSVSWYQQTPGQGLQFLFEYFSETQRNKGNFPGRFSGRQFSNSRSEMNVSTLELGDSALYLCASSLAAVGESNQPQHFGDGTRLSIL.

This clonotype turned up a few times. V is TRBV5-1 and J is TRBJ1-4; 9 bases map to TRBD1. The CDR3 loop spans 14 amino acids. Germline V gene lookup returns CDR1 SGHRS and CDR2 YFSETQ. Trimming took 4 bases from V and 5 from J; bases not matched to a gene: 3. DNA of the CDR3: TGCGCCAGCAGCGAGGGACAGGGAAATGAAAAACTGTTTTTT. It codes for CASSEGQGNEKLFF. Complete variable domain (other parts from reference TRBV5-1 and TRBJ1-4): KAGVTQTPRYLIKTRGQQVTLSCSPISGHRSVSWYQQTPGQGLQFLFEYFSETQRNKGNFPGRFSGRQFSNSRSEMNVSTLELGDSALYLCASSEGQGNEKLFFGSGTQLSVL.

In its sample, this clonotype was seen many times. The V and J genes are TRBV12-3 or TRBV12-4 and TRBJ2-3, with D perhaps matching TRBD2 (6 bases). Trimming shortened V by 6 bases and J by 6 bases, and 10 bases separated the two germline ends. This CDR3 is 12 amino acids long. The CDR3 region is CASSPLADTQYF. CDR3 DNA sequence: TGTGCCAGCAGCCCACTAGCTGATACGCAGTATTTT.

This clonotype showed up just a few times. The junction departs from the called germline gene at one end, perhaps through a read error. This sequence joins TRBV30 and TRBJ2-1; D remains ambiguous. The CDR3 loop spans 13 amino acids. Germline loops: CDR1 GTSNPN, CDR2 SVGIG (reference sequence). The CDR3 loop is CAWRGGSHNEQFF. The CDR3 DNA is TGTGCCTGGAGAGGTGGCTCCCACAATGAGCAGTTCTTC.